This TCR beta chain was obtained from a study of CD8 T cells in Susac syndrome (dated by TCRdb to the late 2010s). Broadly, across the study: Whether CD8+ T cell activation and differentiation in Susac syndrome was antigen driven was tested using repertoire sequencing. CD8+ T cell repertoire clonality was compared between about a dozen healthy donors, some 14 Susac syndrome patients and around 15 multiple sclerosis patients. On the study overall, not on this receptor specifically: The study acknowledged that relatively few individuals were included in the TCR sequencing and HLA analysis.

High-throughput TCR beta sequencing profiled peripheral blood CD8+ and CD4+ T cells from healthy donors, Susac syndrome patients and multiple sclerosis patients. The multiple sclerosis controls were treatment-naive patients whose relapsing-remitting disease, either stable or active, fulfilled the revised McDonald criteria. Bulk CD8+ and CD4+ T cells were purified by magnetic negative isolation, whereas CD8+ TEMRA cells were enriched by FACS. Blood was drawn into EDTA tubes, processed within 24 hours, and PBMCs were isolated by density gradient centrifugation. PBMCs intended for TCR sequencing were frozen in liquid nitrogen and were later thawed in a 37 degrees C water bath. Purity of sorted or isolated CD4+, CD8+ and CD8+ TEMRA cells was at least 90%. From its cysteine to its phenylalanine, the CDR3 spans 17 amino acids. Only the CDR3 portion is preserved as DNA: 51 bases, with reading frame beginning at the first base. Trimming removed 2 bases from V and 0 bases from J; the gene matches leave 9 bases unexplained. The germline V gene supplies CDR1 LGHNT and CDR2 FRNRAP.

RNA was extracted with the RNeasy kit and roughly 0.5 to 1 ug was reverse transcribed using random hexamers. The immunoSEQ multiplex PCR assay, which covers 54 Vbeta and 13 Jbeta segments, was used to amplify TCR beta CDR3 regions. Bias from PCR amplification was corrected by using a synthetic template baseline for primer optimization and for computational correction. In the paper's pipeline: Reads were assigned to V, D and J genes according to IMGT and analyzed in immunoSEQ Analyzer, with only productive sequences retained. Clonality was calculated as one minus the Shannon entropy normalized by log2 of the number of productive unique sequences. For each patient and control, public and private clones were evaluated among the 100 most prevalent clones. Clones were defined as Susac-specific if absent from the healthy and MS cohorts, from around 1,000 published viral clones and from other ImmuneACCESS disease sequences. TCRdb trimmed public reads at Q25 via fastp, called clones via MiXCR and kept in-frame beta chains. Records with the same CDR3 protein are collapsed into one entry carrying the most frequent genes and DNA. The V and J calls shown here were made by TCRdb, not taken from the authors' results. Present in this sample are over 350,000 distinct CDR3 sequences, approximately 89% of which were seen just once. The ten most abundant clones make up about 0.1% of the sample.

As to this clonotype: This clone's antigen is unknown. Base-call qualities are not available, and no considerably larger clone is one nucleotide away.

What was sequenced was CD8+ T cells from PBMCs. The sequence links TRBV12-5 to TRBJ1-1, with TRBD1 matching 7 junction bases. The sequence came from a human donor with multiple sclerosis. The CDR3 here reads CASGLQGGVGLNTEAFF. The DNA reads as follows: TGTGCTAGTGGTTTGCAAGGGGGCGTTGGGCTGAACACTGAAGCTTTCTTT.